The entry below gives a single T cell receptor beta chain sequence along with its context. There is no known antigen for this receptor. No base qualities exist here, and no much larger clone lies one base off it. The data are from a study of OX40 agonist ivuxolimab in advanced cancers. Notes on the research overall: The costimulatory receptor OX40 (CD134) was targeted by ivuxolimab, a fully human IgG2 agonistic monoclonal antibody. Intravenous ivuxolimab was administered to patients every 2 weeks at six dose levels: 0.01, 0.1, 0.3, 1.5, 3 and 10 mg/kg. Of the roughly 52 dose-escalation patients, hepatocellular carcinoma was present in about 19, melanoma in around 15, renal cell carcinoma in 9 and head and neck cancer in 9. Three dose-escalation patients achieved partial responses, one with hepatocellular carcinoma and two with cutaneous melanoma. Patients were allowed to have had prior anti-PD-1, anti-PD-L1 or anti-CTLA-4 therapy, and 30% to 50% of the dose-escalation patients had previously received checkpoint inhibitors. In the dose-escalation cohort, over 65% of patients were male, and the mean age was approximately 60 years, with a range of roughly 23 to 85. The paper covers the monotherapy dose-escalation part of the phase I ivuxolimab trial, which included N ≈ 54 patients. The purpose of peripheral TCRbeta sequencing was to test whether ivuxolimab changed TCR sequence diversity and led to clonal T-cell expansion. Overall results and qualifications from the work: On average, CD8+ T cells showed more expanded clones than CD4+ T cells after ivuxolimab. Low levels of normalized T-cell clonal expansion were also seen in some patients who did not respond. At doses from 0.1 to 3.0 mg/kg, clonal expansion was seen in both CD4+ and CD8+ blood T cells between baseline and week 6. The antigen specificity of the clonally expanded peripheral T cells was not determined. In partial responders in the 0.1-3.0 mg/kg groups, normalized peripheral clonal expansion was found to be among the lowest, especially among CD8+ T cells.

The germline V gene provides CDR1 SGHAT and CDR2 FQNNGV. Compared with germline, V lacks 5 bases and J lacks 0 bases; bases without a gene match: 12. There are 18 amino acids in the CDR3, from cysteine to phenylalanine inclusive. The CDR3 DNA has 54 bases and is translated from base 1. For sequencing of the TCRbeta CDR3 region, genomic DNA was extracted from the sorted cells. TCRbeta CDR3 regions were sequenced using the immunoSEQ Assay. Here the immuneACCESS table is served through TCRdb, limited to in-frame sequences with V and J called. Missing clones are a known gap in these copies; in checked studies unresolved V genes cover under half, and the rest lacks a known reason. The sample data list tens of thousands of clones, and about 90% of these were observed just once. Jointly, the top ten make up about 5% of the sample. Patients with a history of autoimmune disease or receiving systemic immunosuppression were excluded from the trial. In every dose cohort, peripheral blood was drawn for TCR sequencing at baseline, cycle 4 day 1, and cycle 7 day 1. The samples were drawn from a first-in-human, open-label, multicenter phase I dose-escalation trial of ivuxolimab. The trial enrolled adults with locally advanced or metastatic head and neck squamous cell, hepatocellular, melanoma or renal cell carcinoma. CD4+ and CD8+ T cells were sorted separately from peripheral blood before TCR sequencing.

This specimen consisted of CD4+ or CD8+ T cells sorted from blood, obtained in a trial of the OX40 agonist ivuxolimab. The rearranged segments are TRBV11-2 and TRBJ1-3; TRBD1 fits 8 bases in the junction. The source of this sequence is an adult with an advanced solid tumor such as melanoma, head and neck, liver or kidney cancer. The CDR3: CASSQKTGVAFSGNTIYF. The DNA sequence follows: TGTGCCAGCAGCCAAAAGACAGGGGTTGCCTTCTCTGGAAACACCATATATTTT.